The 30 T cell receptor beta chains in this list originate from one sample, sequenced in a study of T cells in Graves' hyperthyroidism and ophthalmopathy. Amplified TCR beta CDR3 regions derived from RNA transcripts. A set of HTBI primers served as the primers for a first-round RT-PCR of the TCR CDR3. MiXCR was run by TCRdb on the multiplex PCR reads, yielding one entry per CDR3 protein. The sample yields some 510,000 distinct CDR3 sequences, around 20% seen once. The sample comprised blood. These receptors all stem from a man aged 18 to 30 with Graves' hyperthyroidism.

The chain is built from TRBV12-3 or TRBV12-4 and TRBJ1-1; the match to TRBD1 covers 8 bases. V shed 1 base, J shed 10 bases, and the junction held 2 bases outside the gene matches. There are 12 residues in the CDR3. In DNA form, the CDR3 reads TGTGCCAGCAGTTTAGGCCAGGGGGCAGCTTTCTTT. Protein: CASSLGQGAAFF.

The V call is TRBV12-3 or TRBV12-4, the J call TRBJ2-7, with 9 nucleotides matching TRBD1. Trimming cost V 4 bases and J 6 bases; bases outside gene matches: 10. The CDR3 spans 15 residues. The CDR3 loop reads CASSSPRDRAAEQYF. The CDR3 DNA follows: TGTGCCAGCAGTTCCCCCCGGGACAGGGCTGCCGAGCAGTACTTC.

With regard to this clonotype: A read error may be the cause here, since a much bigger clone is one base away. The rearrangement uses TRBV12-3 or TRBV12-4 and TRBJ1-3; the D is unclear. The CDR3 sequence is 15 residues long. CDR3 coding DNA: TGTGCCAGCTGTTTCCGACGGTTTCCTGGAAACACCATATATTTT. Translating gives CASCFRRFPGNTIYF.

As for this clonotype: A much larger clone lies a single base off, so this may be a read error. The gene calls are TRBV6-2 or TRBV6-3 and TRBJ1-2; TRBD1 aligns across 11 bases. This CDR3 is built from 18 residues. Germline V CDR1 and CDR2: MNHEY, SVGEGT. V lost 3 bases and J lost 1; bases outside the gene matches: 10. For the CDR3, the DNA is TGTGCCAGCAGTTATTTAACCGGGACAGGGGGGTGTAACTATGGCTACACCTTC. Amino acids: CASSYLTGTGGCNYGYTF.

This chain links TRBV12-3 or TRBV12-4 with TRBJ2-6, with a weak D call TRBD2 (5 bases). This CDR3 region has 17 residues. The germline V and J ends were trimmed by 6 bases and 0 bases, with 15 bases remaining between them. CDR3 coding DNA: TGTGCCAGCAGCCACTCCGGACTGCACTCTGGGGCCAACGTCCTGACTTTC. This gives the protein CASSHSGLHSGANVLTF.

This clonotype showed up many times. The chain employs TRBV2 and TRBJ1-5, with TRBD1 matching over 7 bases. The V segment lost 4 bases and the J segment 3 bases; nucleotides outside the gene matches: 6. The length of the CDR3 is 15 residues. Germline CDR1 is SNHLY and CDR2 is FYNNEI. The CDR3 region is CASSVDRLANQPQHF. DNA of the CDR3: TGTGCCAGCAGTGTGGACAGGCTGGCCAATCAGCCCCAGCATTTT.

The table lists this clonotype with a few counts. This chain connects TRBV15 to TRBJ2-4, with no clear D. Trimming took off 0 bases at V and 1 base at J, with 7 bases between the two ends. This CDR3 has 15 residues. Germline V lookup: CDR1 LNHNV, CDR2 YYDKDF (reference sequence). The CDR3 nucleotides are TGTGCCACCAGCAGAGAAGGCGGTGCCAAAAACATTCAGTACTTC. It yields the protein CATSREGGAKNIQYF.

In its sample, this clonotype was seen many times. The V gene is TRBV24-1, the J gene TRBJ2-7, with 8 nucleotides matching TRBD1. The germline V gene encodes CDR1 KGHDR and CDR2 SFDVKD. This CDR3 has 13 amino acids. With V trimmed by 5 bases and J by 4 bases, 3 bases remained unmatched. The CDR3 is CATSAGQGYEQYF. For the CDR3, the DNA is TGTGCCACCAGTGCCGGACAGGGATACGAGCAGTACTTC.

This clonotype was recorded many times. This sequence joins TRBV6-1 and TRBJ1-1, with 12 nucleotides matching TRBD1. V gave up 2 bases and J gave up 14 bases; unmatched junction bases: 18. The germline V gene has CDR1 MNHNS and CDR2 SASEGT. CDR3 length: 17 residues. Written as DNA, the CDR3 is TGTGCCAGCAGTGAACGGAGAGATGGGACAGGGGGCAACCCGAGGTTCTTT. As protein: CASSERRDGTGGNPRFF.

The chain is built from TRBV6-1 and TRBJ2-5; 12 nucleotides line up with TRBD2. CDR1 and CDR2 from the germline V gene are MNHNS and SASEGT. The CDR3 has 14 residues. Losses at the gene ends were 7 bases for V and 5 bases for J; bases not matched to a gene: 5. CDR3 loop: CASMASGGAETQYF. The CDR3 bases are TGTGCCAGCATGGCTAGCGGGGGGGCCGAGACCCAGTACTTC.

This clonotype came up many times. The J gene is TRBJ2-2, the V gene TRBV12-3 or TRBV12-4; D not resolved. CDR3 size: 13 residues. Trimming stripped 8 bases from V and 3 bases from J, with 10 bases between. CDR3 protein: CASLKVYTGELFF. The DNA for the CDR3 is TGTGCCAGCTTAAAAGTGTACACCGGGGAGCTGTTTTTT.

In this sample, this clonotype turned up many times. The chain recombines TRBV13 with TRBJ2-7, with D perhaps being TRBD1 or TRBD2 (5 bases each). Trimming took off 5 bases at V and 5 bases at J, with 16 bases between the two ends. The CDR3 loop spans 14 amino acids. Germline assignment: CDR1 PRHDT and CDR2 FYEKMQ (reference sequence). The chain's CDR3 is CASSNSPPGHEQYF. The CDR3 DNA reads as TGTGCCAGCAGCAACTCCCCCCCGGGGCACGAGCAGTACTTC.

This clonotype was counted ten times or more. The V call is TRBV28, the J call TRBJ1-5, with D perhaps matching TRBD1 (6 bases). CDR1 is MDHEN, CDR2 SYDVKM, per germline. The V end lost 4 bases, the J end lost 5 bases, and 9 bases lay between the germline ends. The CDR3 totals 13 residues. CDR3 amino acids: CASSSHRDQPQHF. The CDR3 DNA reads TGTGCCAGCAGTTCCCACAGGGATCAGCCCCAGCATTTT.

The chain recombines TRBV6-1 with TRBJ2-6; D gene unclear. Germline-derived CDR1 and CDR2 are MNHNS and SASEGT. The ends were cut back, 3 bases at V and 1 base at J, with 16 bases in the middle. The CDR3 length is 18 residues. CDR3 sequence (DNA): TGTGCCAGCAGTGATGGCACGGTGGCTTCATCTGGGGCCAACGTCCTGACTTTC. As protein: CASSDGTVASSGANVLTF.

This clonotype was seen at least ten times. This chain connects TRBV20-1 to TRBJ1-1; D is unclear. Trimming removed 6 bases from V and 0 bases from J, with 17 bases in between. CDR3 size: 15 residues. Germline-derived CDR1 and CDR2 are DFQATT and SNEGSKA (reference sequence). Here the CDR3 reads CSAPVQLLMNTEAFF. The CDR3 DNA follows: TGCAGTGCCCCAGTGCAGCTCCTCATGAACACTGAAGCTTTCTTT.

This clonotype was detected ten times or more. This chain joins TRBV9 and TRBJ1-2; D might be TRBD1 (5 bases). V lost 6 bases and J 8 bases, leaving 20 bases between the germline ends. This CDR3 spans 14 amino acids. Germline V CDR1 and CDR2: SGDLS, YYNGEE. The DNA for the CDR3 is TGTGCCAGCACGGGACGCGCGGGGGATAGGGGCTACACCTTC. Its protein product is CASTGRAGDRGYTF.

V and J are TRBV3-1 and TRBJ2-5; no clear D. Trimming removed 1 base at V and 6 bases at J, with 6 bases between. The CDR3 is 12 amino acids. Per the germline V gene, CDR1 is LGHDT and CDR2 is YNNKEL (reference sequence). CDR3: CASSQVKKTQYF. CDR3 coding DNA: TGTGCCAGCAGCCAAGTGAAAAAGACCCAGTACTTC.

This clonotype occurred a few times. The rearrangement uses TRBV29-1 and TRBJ2-3; no clear D gene. Deletions cut 1 base from V and 6 bases from J, with 8 bases between. Looked up from germline, CDR1 is SQVTM and CDR2 is ANQGSEA. The CDR3 totals 12 residues. The CDR3 loop reads CSVEGVVDTQYF. For the CDR3, the DNA is TGCAGCGTTGAAGGGGTCGTGGATACGCAGTATTTT.

Ten or more counts support this clonotype. The V and J genes are TRBV20-1 and TRBJ1-1; perhaps TRBD1 as D (6 bases). This CDR3 contains 15 residues. V was pared by 0 bases and J by 3 bases, with 14 bases between. Germline assignment: CDR1 DFQATT and CDR2 SNEGSKA (reference sequence). CDR3 in amino acids: CSARDLRGQDTEAFF. Here the CDR3 DNA reads TGCAGTGCTAGAGACTTAAGGGGACAAGACACTGAAGCTTTCTTT.

This clonotype was found many times. V usage is TRBV28 and J usage is TRBJ1-2, with unresolved D. The V gene's germline CDR1 is MDHEN and CDR2 SYDVKM. The CDR3 contains 13 residues. The germline V and J ends were trimmed by 3 bases and 8 bases, with 13 bases remaining between them. CDR3 DNA: TGTGCCAGCAGTTTCGGTCCACGGAGGGGCTACACCTTC. It translates to CASSFGPRRGYTF.

This clonotype was found many times. The rearrangement links TRBV18 to TRBJ1-2; D possibly corresponds to TRBD1 (5 bases). CDR3 length: 14 residues. Deletions cut 1 base from V and 4 bases from J, with 10 bases between. Germline values: CDR1 KGHSH, CDR2 LQKENI. For the CDR3, the DNA is TGTGCCAGCTCACCACTGCAGGGCTCCTATGGCTACACCTTC. It codes for CASSPLQGSYGYTF.

This clonotype was detected a few times. The CDR3 sequence is CASSFRGSENQPQHF. The CDR3 nucleotides are TGTGCCAGTTCGTTCCGGGGATCTGAGAATCAGCCCCAGCATTTT. This sequence joins TRBV19 and TRBJ1-5; no clear D gene. V lost 8 bases and J lost 4, with 18 bases in between. Germline V gene lookup returns CDR1 LNHDA and CDR2 SQIVND (reference sequence). The CDR3 extends over 15 amino acids.

This clonotype was observed a few times. The V and J genes are TRBV7-9 and TRBJ2-7, with 9 bases matching TRBD1. Germline trimming cut 8 bases from V and 3 bases from J; bases unmatched to any gene: 8. The CDR3 runs 14 residues. Germline V gene sequence: CDR1 SEHNR, CDR2 FQNEAQ (reference sequence). Here the CDR3 DNA reads TGTGCCAGCGGGTGGACAGGGGCCGGCTACGAGCAGTACTTC. It yields the protein CASGWTGAGYEQYF.

V gene TRBV12-3 or TRBV12-4 combines with J gene TRBJ1-1; D might be TRBD1 (5 bases). The CDR3 runs to 15 residues. V was shortened by 5 bases and J by 0 bases, with 13 bases between the two germline ends. CDR3 coding DNA: TGTGCCAGCAGTCAGACGCAGGGAATGAACACTGAAGCTTTCTTT. It translates to CASSQTQGMNTEAFF.

This clonotype showed up just a few times. This rearrangement joins TRBV10-3 to TRBJ1-1; D is uncertain. This CDR3 has 11 residues. Germline-derived CDR1 and CDR2 are ENHRY and SYGVKD. Between the trimmed V and J ends, which lost 3 bases and 4 bases, there was a span of 3 bases. The CDR3 coding sequence is TGTGCCATCAGTGAATTCACTGAAGCTTTCTTT. This encodes CAISEFTEAFF.

This clonotype was detected many times. Mismatch with germline at one junction end may stem from a read error. The genes are TRBV15 and TRBJ2-7, with 7 bases identical to TRBD1. CDR1 and CDR2 (germline): LNHNV, YYDKDF (reference sequence). This CDR3 comprises 15 residues. The CDR3 nucleotides read TGTGCCACCAGCAGAGACACCTCCCTACAGGGGCGGGTTGTCTTC. This encodes CATSRDTSLQGRVVF.

This clonotype was recorded many times. The chain joins TRBV28 to TRBJ1-5, with a possible D match to TRBD1 (6 bases). The CDR3 contains 16 residues. CDR1 MDHEN and CDR2 SYDVKM come from the germline V gene. V lost 6 bases, J lost 3 bases, and 18 bases lay in between. The CDR3 nucleotides read TGTGCCAGCAGCTTAGTCGGGGGGGGCGACAATCAGCCCCAGCATTTT. Protein: CASSLVGGGDNQPQHF. Full variable domain (outside the CDR3, taken from reference TRBV28 and TRBJ1-5): DVKVTQSSRYLVKRTGEKVFLECVQDMDHENMFWYRQDPGLGLRLIYFSYDVKMKEKGDIPEGYSVSREKKERFSLILESASTNQTSMYLCASSLVGGGDNQPQHFGDGTRLSIL.

This clonotype occurred many times. J is TRBJ2-2 and V is TRBV12-3 or TRBV12-4; 9 nucleotides agree with TRBD1. This CDR3 contains 16 residues. Trimming removed 6 bases from V and 5 bases from J; junction bases left unmatched: 10. CDR3 amino acids: CASRDLQGAITGELFF. The CDR3 DNA is TGTGCCAGCAGAGATCTACAGGGGGCAATAACCGGGGAGCTGTTTTTT.

The J gene is TRBJ1-2, the V gene TRBV6-2 or TRBV6-3; D ambiguous. CDR1 is MNHEY and CDR2 is SVGEGT in the germline V gene. The CDR3 is made up of 12 amino acids. Trimming shortened V by 7 bases and J by 8 bases, and 14 bases separated the two germline ends. CDR3: CASNDYLWGYTF. The CDR3 DNA reads TGTGCCAGCAACGATTACCTATGGGGCTACACCTTC.

This clonotype was picked up a small number of times. One junction end disagrees with the germline gene, perhaps due to a read error. The chain uses TRBV2 and TRBJ2-6; maybe TRBD1 (5 bases). The CDR3 contains 14 residues. CDR1 is SNHLY and CDR2 is FYNNEI in the germline V gene. CDR3 region: CAWTVFSGANALTF. The CDR3 DNA sequence: TGTGCCTGGACGGTTTTCTCTGGGGCCAACGCCCTGACTTTC.